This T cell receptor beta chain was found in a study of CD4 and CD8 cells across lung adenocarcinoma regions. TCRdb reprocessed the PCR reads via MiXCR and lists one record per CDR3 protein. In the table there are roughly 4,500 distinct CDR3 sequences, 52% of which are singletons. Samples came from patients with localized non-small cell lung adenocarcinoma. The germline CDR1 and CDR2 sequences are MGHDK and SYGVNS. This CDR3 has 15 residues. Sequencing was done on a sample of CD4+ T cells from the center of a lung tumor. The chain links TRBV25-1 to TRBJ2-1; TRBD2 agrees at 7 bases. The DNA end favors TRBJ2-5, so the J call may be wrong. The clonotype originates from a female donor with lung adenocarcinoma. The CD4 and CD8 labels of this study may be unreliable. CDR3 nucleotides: TGTGCCAGCAGTGAAACGGGAGGAACCGAAGAGACCCAGTACTTC. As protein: CASSETGGTEETQYF.